What follows are 7 T cell receptor beta chains derived from one specimen sequenced in a study of cytomegalovirus exposure and HLA in healthy donors. Researchers ran the PCR with 60 Vbeta and 13 Jbeta primers. Repertoires were generated with immunoSEQ multiplex PCR, while TCRdb's copy carries only in-frame clones and drops some. The sample has about 99,000 clones, over 60% seen once. The sample consisted of PBMCs. Receptor source: a male donor in good health and CMV-seropositive.

The rearrangement uses TRBV7-9 and TRBJ2-5; D call uncertain. The length of the CDR3 is 13 residues. Trimming left V 1 base short and J 5 bases short, with 8 bases between. Germline V gene lookup returns CDR1 SEHNR and CDR2 FQNEAQ (reference sequence). This CDR3 is CASSLGGWETQYF. In nucleotides, the CDR3 is TGTGCCAGCAGCTTAGGAGGTTGGGAGACCCAGTACTTC.

This clone is a singleton in its sample. The J gene is TRBJ2-5, the V gene TRBV13; the match to TRBD1 covers 9 bases. V shed 5 bases and J 3 bases; nucleotides not matched to a gene: 1. This CDR3 spans 13 amino acids. In germline, CDR1 is PRHDT, CDR2 FYEKMQ (reference sequence). CDR3 residues: CASSRTGEETQYF. The CDR3 nucleotides are TGTGCCAGCAGCCGGACAGGGGAAGAGACCCAGTACTTC.

The chain carries TRBV2 and TRBJ2-2; perhaps TRBD1 as D (5 bases). Germline assignment: CDR1 SNHLY and CDR2 FYNNEI. Trimming left V 8 bases short and J 0 bases short, with 10 bases between. The CDR3 contains 14 residues. In DNA form, the CDR3 reads TGTGCCAGCCTCGACAGAGCGAACACCGGGGAGCTGTTTTTT. Its translation: CASLDRANTGELFF.

This chain uses TRBV4-1 with TRBJ1-2, with 7 bases lining up with TRBD1. CDR3 size: 18 residues. CDR1 is MGHRA, CDR2 YSYEKL, per germline. V lost 1 base and J lost 0; bases outside the gene matches: 11. CDR3: CASSQGAGTAPANYGYTF. CDR3 DNA sequence: TGCGCCAGCAGCCAAGGCGCCGGGACAGCCCCCGCTAACTATGGCTACACCTTC.

The chain links TRBV10-3 to TRBJ1-2, with D possibly matching TRBD1 (6 bases). CDR3 length equals 14 residues. CDR1 is ENHRY and CDR2 is SYGVKD in the germline V gene. Trimming removed 8 bases from V and 2 bases from J, with 15 bases in between. The CDR3 reads CAIREGGSNYGYTF. Written as DNA, the CDR3 is TGTGCCATCCGGGAAGGGGGATCCAACTATGGCTACACCTTC.

In this sample, this clone turned up a few times. The chain couples TRBV29-1 to TRBJ1-1, with D maybe TRBD1 (6 bases). The CDR3 covers 12 residues. V was trimmed by 7 bases and J by 0 bases, leaving 9 bases between them. Germline V CDR1 and CDR2: SQVTM, ANQGSEA. The CDR3 coding sequence is TGCAGCGCTGGGACATTGAACACTGAAGCTTTCTTT. Its translation: CSAGTLNTEAFF.

The count of this clone is one. The chain uses TRBV5-6 and TRBJ1-2, with 9 positions matching TRBD1. With 3 bases clipped from V and 6 bases from J, the junction kept 9 bases outside the gene matches. Per germline, CDR1 SGHDT and CDR2 YYEEEE. The CDR3 covers 15 residues. This CDR3 reads CASSWPGQGDNGYTF. CDR3 nucleotides: TGTGCCAGCAGCTGGCCGGGACAGGGAGACAATGGCTACACCTTC.